The 22 T cell receptor beta chains in this list originate from one sample, sequenced in a study of T cells in Graves' hyperthyroidism and ophthalmopathy. Amplification of TCR beta CDR3 regions was performed using RNA transcripts as template. Initially, a first-round RT-PCR of the TCR CDR3 employed the HTBI primer set. TCRdb used MiXCR to reprocess the multiplex PCR reads, holding one entry per CDR3 protein. The sample includes nearly 600,000 distinct CDR3 sequences, 11% to 15% seen only once; the top ten take about 6.6%. Sequencing was done on a sample of blood. These TCRs come from a woman younger than 30 with Graves' ophthalmopathy.

This clonotype was counted between two and nine times. V and J are TRBV9 and TRBJ2-3; possibly TRBD1 for D (6 bases). The ends were cut back, 4 bases at V and 2 bases at J, with 14 bases in the middle. The V gene's germline CDR1 is SGDLS and CDR2 YYNGEE. The CDR3 spans 15 residues. The chain's CDR3 is CASSPSRGITDTQYF. CDR3 sequence (DNA): TGTGCCAGCAGCCCTAGTAGGGGGATCACAGATACGCAGTATTTT. The full variable domain, its missing parts supplied by reference TRBV9 and TRBJ2-3, is DSGVTQTPKHLITATGQRVTLRCSPRSGDLSVYWYQQSLDQGLQFLIQYYNGEERAKGNILERFSAQQFPDLHSELNLSSLELGDSALYFCASSPSRGITDTQYFGPGTRLTVL.

This clonotype has a count of ten or more. One end of the junction fails to match germline, which may point to a read error. This chain uses TRBV7-3 with TRBJ1-2; tentatively, D is TRBD1 (6 bases). Germline V gives CDR1 SGHTA, CDR2 FQGTGA. CDR3 length: 13 residues. CDR3 residues: CASSVTGSNGYTF. In DNA, the CDR3 is TGTGCCAGCAGCGTAACAGGGTCTAATGGCTACACCTTC.

This clonotype was found many times. The chain is built from TRBV7-8 and TRBJ2-1; D perhaps matches TRBD1 (5 bases). Trimming removed 2 bases from V and 2 bases from J, with 16 bases in between. Looked up from germline, CDR1 is SGHVS and CDR2 is FQNEAQ. The CDR3 runs 17 residues. The CDR3, as DNA: TGTGCCAGCAGCTTATTCCGTCAGGGAAGTCCCTACAATGAGCAGTTCTTC. Protein: CASSLFRQGSPYNEQFF.

The V and J genes are TRBV12-3 or TRBV12-4 and TRBJ2-1, with D tentatively TRBD1 (6 bases). The length of the CDR3 is 14 residues. V shed 6 bases and J shed 7 bases, with 16 bases lying between them. This CDR3 is CASRSWGLLNEQFF. The CDR3 region has the DNA TGTGCCAGCAGAAGCTGGGGGCTATTGAATGAGCAGTTCTTC.

This clonotype was detected ten times or more. This chain uses TRBV5-8 with TRBJ2-3; 9 positions agree with TRBD1. The V and J ends lost 4 bases and 4 bases, in that order; junction bases with no gene match: 7. Germline-derived CDR1 and CDR2 are SGHTS and YDEGEE. The CDR3 sequence is 15 residues long. CDR3 nucleotides: TGTGCCAGCAGCAGAAAACAGGGGGCGGCAGATACGCAGTATTTT. This encodes CASSRKQGAADTQYF.

This rearrangement joins TRBV28 to TRBJ2-3; 7 bases fit TRBD2. V shed 3 bases and J 2 bases; nucleotides not matched to a gene: 11. The CDR3 is 17 amino acids. Germline CDR1 MDHEN, CDR2 SYDVKM. DNA of the CDR3: TGTGCCAGCAGTTTCTCCCCCCTGCTAGCGGCCACAGATACGCAGTATTTT. It specifies CASSFSPLLAATDTQYF.

This chain links TRBV18 with TRBJ1-4; 7 bases fit TRBD1. J gave up 5 bases and V 6 bases, and 6 bases lay outside the gene matches. CDR3 length: 14 amino acids. The germline V gene has CDR1 KGHSH and CDR2 LQKENI. The CDR3 coding sequence is TGTGCCAGCTCCGCCGGGACAGTCAATGAAAAACTGTTTTTT. Protein product: CASSAGTVNEKLFF.

This clonotype was recorded many times. The chain couples TRBV5-8 to TRBJ1-4, with 9 bases fitting TRBD1. J gave up 6 bases and V 4 bases, and 7 bases lay outside the gene matches. Germline CDR1 and CDR2: SGHTS and YDEGEE. This CDR3 spans 15 amino acids. The CDR3 loop is CASSTPGQGHEKLFF. DNA for the CDR3: TGTGCCAGCAGCACACCGGGACAGGGACATGAAAAACTGTTTTTT. Looking up the rest from reference TRBV5-8 and TRBJ1-4 gives the full variable domain: EAGVTQSPTHLIKTRGQQATLRCSPISGHTSVYWYQQALGLGLQFLLWYDEGEERNRGNFPPRFSGRQFPNYSSELNVNALELEDSALYLCASSTPGQGHEKLFFGSGTQLSVL.

This clonotype came up a few times. The chain combines TRBV4-1 with TRBJ1-1; D is possibly TRBD1 (5 bases). The germline CDR1 and CDR2 sequences are MGHRA and YSYEKL. The CDR3 loop spans 13 amino acids. Trimming removed 10 bases at V and 10 bases at J, with 22 bases between. CDR3: CATSVWGPGGAFF. CDR3 nucleotide sequence: TGCGCCACCTCTGTGTGGGGACCTGGGGGAGCTTTCTTT.

The gene calls are TRBV12-3 or TRBV12-4 and TRBJ2-7; D is uncertain. The CDR3 is 15 residues long. V was pared by 3 bases and J by 3 bases, with 15 bases between. CDR3 DNA: TGTGCCAGCAGTTTTGACCAGGTAAACCTCTACGAGCAGTACTTC. Protein: CASSFDQVNLYEQYF.

This clonotype was observed at least ten times. This chain links TRBV6-1 with TRBJ2-3; D unclear. The CDR3 is 15 amino acids. Germline-derived CDR1 and CDR2 are MNHNS and SASEGT. Deletions cut 6 bases from V and 3 bases from J, with 16 bases between. CDR3 bases: TGTGCCAGCAGAGAGGTGGCAGGAATGACAGATACGCAGTATTTT. Protein sequence: CASREVAGMTDTQYF.

This clonotype was observed many times. The V and J genes are TRBV28 and TRBJ1-2; no definite D call. The V and J ends lost 1 base and 6 bases respectively, with 12 bases between them. The germline gives CDR1 MDHEN, CDR2 SYDVKM. The CDR3 totals 14 residues. The DNA for the CDR3 is TGTGCCAGCAGTTTATCTCATGGGAGGGATGGCTACACCTTC. It encodes CASSLSHGRDGYTF.

This clonotype was recorded many times. The V and J genes are TRBV12-3 or TRBV12-4 and TRBJ2-5; 9 bases agree with TRBD1. V lost 5 bases and J lost 1; bases outside the gene matches: 2. This CDR3 has 14 residues. CDR3 protein: CASSRTGVQETQYF. As DNA, the CDR3 is TGTGCCAGCAGTAGGACAGGGGTCCAAGAGACCCAGTACTTC.

This clonotype has a count of ten or more. The chain employs TRBV12-5 and TRBJ2-7; no clear D. Germline CDR1 and CDR2: LGHNT and FRNRAP. The CDR3 loop spans 10 amino acids. V lost 3 bases to trimming and J lost 4 bases, with 1 base between them. CDR3 residues: CASGFYEQYF. The CDR3 nucleotides read TGTGCTAGTGGTTTTTACGAGCAGTACTTC.

The chain recombines TRBV5-1 with TRBJ1-5; D perhaps matches TRBD1 (5 bases). The CDR3 length is 16 residues. The germline CDR1 and CDR2 sequences are SGHRS and YFSETQ. Trimming stripped 0 bases from V and 0 bases from J, with 10 bases between. The CDR3 bases are TGCGCCAGCAGCTTGGGGGGCAGCTATAGCAATCAGCCCCAGCATTTT. This translates into CASSLGGSYSNQPQHF.

The chain combines TRBV9 with TRBJ2-1; 9 bases are shared with TRBD2. V shed 2 bases, J shed 8 bases, and the junction held 11 bases outside the gene matches. The CDR3 runs 16 residues. CDR1 is SGDLS, CDR2 YYNGEE, per germline. The CDR3 DNA is TGTGCCAGCAGCGTGCCCAAGCGGGAGGAGGGCGATGAGCAGTTCTTC. As protein: CASSVPKREEGDEQFF.

This clonotype turned up a few times. At one of its ends the junction is not consistent with the germline gene, which may arise from a read error. The gene calls are TRBV28 and TRBJ2-2; TRBD2 is a possible D gene (5 bases). The CDR3 covers 12 residues. Germline V gene lookup returns CDR1 MDHEN and CDR2 SYDVKM. As DNA, the CDR3 is TGTGCCAGCAGTTTAAACACCGGGGAGCTGCTTTTT. Protein: CASSLNTGELLF.

This clonotype was observed many times. The rearrangement joins TRBV20-1 to TRBJ2-7; 12 positions agree with TRBD2. Germline V gives CDR1 DFQATT, CDR2 SNEGSKA (reference sequence). The CDR3 consists of 13 residues. Losses at the gene ends were 2 bases for V and 6 bases for J; bases not matched to a gene: 2. In DNA, the CDR3 is TGCAGTGCTAGACTAGCGGGAGGGGGCGAGCAGTACTTC. This codes for CSARLAGGGEQYF.

There are many counts of this clonotype. This chain links TRBV18 with TRBJ1-2; 7 nucleotides agree with TRBD1. The CDR3 extends over 12 amino acids. V was clipped by 3 bases and J by 6 bases; unmatched bases: 1. Germline values: CDR1 KGHSH, CDR2 LQKENI. DNA of the CDR3: TGTGCCAGCTCACCGCAGGGGGATGGCTACACCTTC. Translation: CASSPQGDGYTF.

This clonotype was detected ten times or more. V and J are TRBV2 and TRBJ1-1; D gene ambiguous. This CDR3 region has 14 residues. Trimming cost V 6 bases and J 5 bases, with 16 bases left between them. Germline lookup yields CDR1 SNHLY and CDR2 FYNNEI. The CDR3 DNA reads TGTGCCAGCAGCGGACCTGGCGAATATACTGAAGCTTTCTTT. This translates into CASSGPGEYTEAFF.

This clonotype has a handful of counts. The chain has TRBV9 and TRBJ2-7; perhaps TRBD2 as D (5 bases). This CDR3 is built from 16 residues. V gave up 0 bases and J gave up 4 bases, with 17 bases separating them. Germline CDR1 SGDLS, CDR2 YYNGEE. The DNA of the CDR3 is TGTGCCAGCAGCGTAGCAGATGGAGCGGAGCTGTACGAGCAGTACTTC. Residues: CASSVADGAELYEQYF.

The sample holds a few counts of this clonotype. The chain joins TRBV7-3 to TRBJ1-1; TRBD1 is a possible D gene (5 bases). This CDR3 is built from 15 residues. Trimming took 5 bases from V and 3 from J, leaving 16 bases between them. Per germline, CDR1 SGHTA and CDR2 FQGTGA. The CDR3 nucleotides are TGTGCCAGCAGCCTCAGGGTTGGAGTAGACACTGAAGCTTTCTTT. Translation gives CASSLRVGVDTEAFF.